Below are 8 T cell receptor beta chains sequenced from a single sample in a study of T cell changes during pregnancy in multiple sclerosis. Only in-frame clones appear in the TCRdb table, and some are missing; sequencing was by immunoSEQ multiplex PCR. The sample holds around 57,000 clones, more than 75% seen once. The sequencing here drew on peripheral blood, taken in the second trimester of pregnancy. The receptors shown here come from a female donor with multiple sclerosis, enrolled in a pregnancy study.

This clone was seen once. The V call is TRBV10-2, the J call TRBJ2-7; TRBD1 is a possible D gene (6 bases). V lost 7 bases, J lost 5 bases, and 15 bases lay in between. The CDR3 is made up of 13 amino acids. CDR1 and CDR2 (germline): WSHSY, SAAADI. CDR3 sequence reads: CASIPQGSHEQYF. DNA for the CDR3: TGCGCCAGCATCCCGCAGGGGTCCCACGAGCAGTACTTC.

The chain joins TRBV28 to TRBJ2-7; no clear D. Trimming pared 6 bases from V and 6 bases from J, leaving 15 bases between. This CDR3 is built from 13 residues. Germline lookup yields CDR1 MDHEN and CDR2 SYDVKM. The CDR3 loop reads CASRLIPGSEQYF. The CDR3 DNA follows: TGTGCCAGCAGATTGATCCCTGGCTCCGAGCAGTACTTC.

This clone is a singleton in its sample. The chain employs TRBV19 and TRBJ1-6, with D possibly TRBD1 on 5 matching bases. With 7 bases removed from V and 4 bases from J, the gap between germline ends came to 11 bases. The CDR3 covers 14 residues. CDR1 and CDR2 (germline): LNHDA, SQIVND (reference sequence). This CDR3 reads CASKEGTYNSPLHF. The CDR3 DNA sequence: TGTGCCAGTAAGGAGGGGACTTATAATTCACCCCTCCACTTT.

The chain is built from TRBV6-5 and TRBJ1-4; TRBD1 agrees at 7 bases. V lost 2 bases to trimming and J lost 6 bases; unmatched junction nucleotides: 6. The CDR3 consists of 15 residues. Looked up from germline, CDR1 is MNHEY and CDR2 is SVGAGI. The CDR3 region is CASSYGGRGYEKLFF. The CDR3 nucleotides are TGTGCCAGCAGTTACGGGGGCAGGGGGTATGAAAAACTGTTTTTT.

V is TRBV5-6 and J is TRBJ2-2; TRBD2 is a possible D gene (6 bases). The CDR3 has 14 amino acids. The germline V gene has CDR1 SGHDT and CDR2 YYEEEE. V shed 4 bases and J shed 7 bases, with 14 bases lying between them. The CDR3 is CASSAQGAGGELFF. DNA of the CDR3: TGTGCCAGCAGCGCGCAGGGAGCGGGCGGGGAGCTGTTTTTT.

J is TRBJ1-1 and V is TRBV9, with 8 positions matching TRBD1. Germline CDR1 and CDR2: SGDLS and YYNGEE. The CDR3 extends over 13 amino acids. V shed 3 bases and J 8 bases; nucleotides not matched to a gene: 6. The CDR3 here is CASSATDREEAFF. Written as DNA, the CDR3 is TGTGCCAGCAGCGCCACGGACAGGGAAGAAGCTTTCTTT.

This clone was detected a few times. V is TRBV19 and J is TRBJ1-2; D uncertain. This CDR3 has 12 amino acids. Germline CDR1 and CDR2: LNHDA and SQIVND (reference sequence). Trimming took 2 bases from V and 4 from J, leaving 5 bases between them. In nucleotides, the CDR3 is TGTGCCAGTAGTATAACTCCCTATGGCTACACCTTC. Encoded protein: CASSITPYGYTF.

This rearrangement joins TRBV12-5 to TRBJ2-3; 8 bases are shared with TRBD2. The CDR3 is made up of 14 amino acids. Germline CDR1 is LGHNT and CDR2 is FRNRAP. The V gene end was trimmed by 2 bases and the J gene end by 4 bases; junction bases not matched to a gene: 2. The CDR3 DNA sequence: TGTGCTAGTGGTTTGCGGGGGGGCCCAGATACGCAGTATTTT. It encodes CASGLRGGPDTQYF.